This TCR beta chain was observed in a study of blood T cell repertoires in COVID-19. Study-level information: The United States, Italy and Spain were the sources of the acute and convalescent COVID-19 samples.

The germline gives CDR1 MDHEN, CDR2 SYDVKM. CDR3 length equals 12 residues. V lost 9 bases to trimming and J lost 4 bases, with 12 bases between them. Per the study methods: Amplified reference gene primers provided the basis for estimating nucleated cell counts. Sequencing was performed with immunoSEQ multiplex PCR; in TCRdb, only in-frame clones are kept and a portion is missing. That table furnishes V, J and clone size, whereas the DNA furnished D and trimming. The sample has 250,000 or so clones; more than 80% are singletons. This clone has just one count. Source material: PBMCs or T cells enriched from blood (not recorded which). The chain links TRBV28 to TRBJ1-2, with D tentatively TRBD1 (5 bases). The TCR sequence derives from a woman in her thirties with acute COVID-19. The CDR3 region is CASVRGTYGYTF. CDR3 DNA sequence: TGTGCCAGTGTCCGGGGGACCTATGGCTACACCTTC.